Each of the 6 T cell receptor beta chains below was sequenced from the same sample in a study of T cell clonality in common variable immunodeficiency. The table came from immunoSEQ multiplex PCR; TCRdb's copy has only in-frame clones and leaves some out. The sample shows about 31,000 clones, none of them appearing just once. Specimen: peripheral blood mononuclear cells. The receptors originated from a person aged 18 to 70 in good health.

Many counts were recorded for this clone. The read is 3 residues too short to cover the CDR3 end, so that end is filled in from the germline J gene. This chain joins TRBV19 and TRBJ2-1, with 9 bases aligning to TRBD2. The CDR3 extends over 15 amino acids. Per germline, CDR1 LNHDA and CDR2 SQIVND (reference sequence). V lost 1 base to trimming and J lost 2 bases; unmatched junction nucleotides: 0. The chain's CDR3 is CASSIGLAAYNEQFF. The CDR3 bases that were read are TGTGCCAGTAGTATAGGACTAGCGGCCTACAATGAG.

This clone was found many times. The read comes to an end 3 residues before the CDR3 does, leaving the germline J gene to fill in the end. This chain uses TRBV18 with TRBJ1-2; D may be TRBD1 (6 bases). Germline-derived CDR1 and CDR2 are KGHSH and LQKENI. The CDR3 is 13 amino acids. Partial CDR3 DNA: TGTGCCAGCTCACAGGGGGTATGGAGGGGC. It yields the protein CASSQGVWRG. The entire CDR3 protein is CASSQGVWRGYTF.

In its sample, this clone was seen many times. The read terminates 3 residues ahead of where the CDR3 ends, so the germline J gene completes it. V and J are TRBV7-6 and TRBJ2-1, with 8 bases matching TRBD2. Looked up from germline, CDR1 is SGHVS and CDR2 is FNYEAQ. The CDR3 covers 15 residues. V lost 5 bases and J lost 0; bases outside the gene matches: 3. The CDR3 DNA, read in part, is TGTGCCAGCAGCATTAGCGGGAACTCCTACAATGAG. Translating it yields CASSISGNSYNE. In full, the CDR3 reads CASSISGNSYNEQFF.

At least ten counts were recorded for this clone. Read coverage stops 3 residues before the CDR3 terminus; the germline J gene supplies the remainder. This chain connects TRBV5-1 to TRBJ2-2; D is ambiguous. Trimming stripped 4 bases from V and 6 bases from J, with 16 bases between. CDR1 is SGHRS and CDR2 is YFSETQ in the germline V gene. This CDR3 contains 15 residues. CDR3 sequence: CASSLDPPGSGELFF. The part of the CDR3 DNA that was read is TGCGCCAGCAGCCTAGACCCTCCCGGGTCCGGGGAG.

This clone showed up many times. The observed sequence ends 3 residues before the CDR3 terminus, with the missing tail filled in from the germline J gene. The chain recombines TRBV18 with TRBJ2-1; no reliable D call. V was pared by 6 bases and J by 1 base, with 4 bases between. The CDR3 consists of 12 residues. Germline assignment: CDR1 KGHSH and CDR2 LQKENI. The CDR3 is CASSRSYNEQFF. Partial CDR3 DNA: TGTGCCAGCTCCAGATCCTACAATGAG. The whole variable domain, remainder taken from reference TRBV18 and TRBJ2-1, is NAGVMQNPRHLVRRRGQEARLRCSPMKGHSHVYWYRQLPEEGLKFMVYLQKENIIDESGMPKERFSAEFPKEGPSILRIQQVVRGDSAAYFCASSRSYNEQFFGPGTRLTVL.

This clone was seen ten or more times. The read finishes 3 residues shy of the CDR3 end, and the germline J gene is used to complete it. V and J are TRBV6-2 or TRBV6-3 and TRBJ2-2; 9 bases are shared with TRBD1. In germline, CDR1 is MNHEY, CDR2 SVGEGT. J was trimmed by 2 bases and V by 8 bases; bases with no gene match: 6. The CDR3 runs 15 residues. The CDR3 loop reads CASVKTGGNTGELFF. The covered CDR3 bases are TGTGCCAGCGTAAAAACAGGGGGCAACACCGGGGAG.